A selection of T cell receptor beta chains follows, all from one sample in a study of regulatory T cells in long-lasting Graves disease. TCRdb fed the multiplex PCR reads into MiXCR, producing one record per CDR3 protein. The table includes about 420,000 distinct CDR3 sequences, about a sixth detected once. The sample was also reused in another study, on T cells in Graves' hyperthyroidism and ophthalmopathy.

This sample comprised peripheral blood mononuclear cells (PBMCs), obtained at new diagnosis, from a patient treated with antithyroid drugs. These receptor sequences come from a young woman with Graves disease. Each CDR3 is given with its conserved first and last residue.

j_call: TRBJ2-5
v_call: TRBV2
cdr3_aa: CASRGPFETQYF

j_call: TRBJ2-1
v_call: TRBV19
cdr3_aa: CASRGLNVNEQFF

j_call: TRBJ1-5
v_call: TRBV30
cdr3_aa: CAYQSFTGDQPQHF

j_call: TRBJ2-7
v_call: TRBV7-9
cdr3_aa: CASSSGNNEQYF

j_call: TRBJ2-1
v_call: TRBV12-3/TRBV12-4
cdr3_aa: CASSSSGRGYNEQFF

j_call: TRBJ2-5
v_call: TRBV7-9
cdr3_aa: CASSLAQYQETQYF

j_call: TRBJ1-5
v_call: TRBV19
cdr3_aa: CASSITGRANQPQHF

j_call: TRBJ1-1
v_call: TRBV11-2
cdr3_aa: CASSFSDTEAFF

j_call: TRBJ2-7
v_call: TRBV2
cdr3_aa: CASSSRQGAGGNEQYF

j_call: TRBJ2-1
v_call: TRBV19
cdr3_aa: CASSGLAGVVYNEQFF

j_call: TRBJ2-1
v_call: TRBV28
cdr3_aa: CASSLGVYYNEQFF

j_call: TRBJ2-5
v_call: TRBV11-2
cdr3_aa: CASSKLRGGQTQYF

j_call: TRBJ1-3
v_call: TRBV29-1
cdr3_aa: CSVAGAGNTIYF

j_call: TRBJ2-3
v_call: TRBV20-1
cdr3_aa: CSAIDRLGTDTQYF

j_call: TRBJ2-7
v_call: TRBV14
cdr3_aa: CASSQGIGLSYEQYF

j_call: TRBJ2-7
v_call: TRBV7-2
cdr3_aa: CASSSSTGTYEQYF

j_call: TRBJ2-3
v_call: TRBV29-1
cdr3_aa: CSSGHRAGGTDTQYF

j_call: TRBJ2-1
v_call: TRBV7-9
cdr3_aa: CASSLFPASSNEQFF

j_call: TRBJ2-7
v_call: TRBV18
cdr3_aa: CASSPPGTGVQGQYF

j_call: TRBJ1-1
v_call: TRBV6-1
cdr3_aa: CASSPIHWEAFF

j_call: TRBJ2-1
v_call: TRBV6-9
cdr3_aa: CASSYRLNRYNEQFF

j_call: TRBJ2-1
v_call: TRBV5-1
cdr3_aa: CASSRGLAGGGNEQFF

j_call: TRBJ2-7
v_call: TRBV7-2
cdr3_aa: CASSSPDRSSYEQYF

j_call: TRBJ1-3
v_call: TRBV3-1
cdr3_aa: CASSPEASGNTIYF

j_call: TRBJ2-7
v_call: TRBV20-1
cdr3_aa: CSARTVVSYEQYF

j_call: TRBJ1-1
v_call: TRBV25-1
cdr3_aa: CASRDRGYTEAFF

j_call: TRBJ2-3
v_call: TRBV4-3
cdr3_aa: CASSQDRTSGTDTQYF

j_call: TRBJ2-3
v_call: TRBV7-9
cdr3_aa: CASSEDTQYF

j_call: TRBJ2-2
v_call: TRBV28
cdr3_aa: CASSLIDRELFF

j_call: TRBJ2-7
v_call: TRBV29-1
cdr3_aa: CSVLPWGEAVQYF

j_call: TRBJ2-1
v_call: TRBV7-9
cdr3_aa: CASSLVPEQFF

j_call: TRBJ1-1
v_call: TRBV28
cdr3_aa: CASSLLIRGGKMNTEAFF

j_call: TRBJ2-1
v_call: TRBV7-3
cdr3_aa: CASSPQPASGIWMKNEQFF

j_call: TRBJ2-1
v_call: TRBV11-2
cdr3_aa: CASSLEGPVEQFF

j_call: TRBJ1-4
v_call: TRBV28
cdr3_aa: CASSSGWVSIEKLFF

j_call: TRBJ2-5
v_call: TRBV11-2
cdr3_aa: CASSSTGISQETQYF

j_call: TRBJ2-7
v_call: TRBV28
cdr3_aa: CASSLTSGYEQYF